The 8 T cell receptor beta chains below all came from one sample that was sequenced in a study of blood T cell repertoires in COVID-19. Using immunoSEQ multiplex PCR, the repertoire was profiled, and TCRdb retains in-frame clones only, with some absent. The sample records about 200,000 clones, less than 90% being singletons. The specimen was peripheral blood. The origin of the receptors is a woman between 45 and 65 years old with acute or convalescent COVID-19.

The chain combines TRBV30 with TRBJ1-2, with D perhaps TRBD1 (5 bases). CDR3 length: 13 residues. CDR1 is GTSNPN, CDR2 SVGIG, per germline (reference sequence). Trimming shortened V by 2 bases and J by 4 bases, and 11 bases separated the two germline ends. This CDR3 reads CAWSPPRGYGYTF. The DNA for the CDR3 is TGTGCCTGGAGTCCTCCTAGGGGCTATGGCTACACCTTC.

This chain joins TRBV9 and TRBJ2-7, with 7 bases matching TRBD1. V shed 0 bases, J shed 1 base, and the junction held 4 bases outside the gene matches. Looked up from germline, CDR1 is SGDLS and CDR2 is YYNGEE. This CDR3 has 15 amino acids. DNA of the CDR3: TGTGCCAGCAGCGTAGGAGGGGGCGAATCCTACGAGCAGTACTTC. Residues: CASSVGGGESYEQYF.

The chain is built from TRBV30 and TRBJ1-1; tentative D call: TRBD1 (5 bases). The V end was cut by 2 bases, the J end by 4 bases, with 20 bases between. The CDR3 runs 16 residues. Germline CDR1 GTSNPN, CDR2 SVGIG (reference sequence). The CDR3 bases are TGTGCCTGGAGTCCGTCGCGGGGCGGAGGAGGCACTGAAGCTTTCTTT. It yields the protein CAWSPSRGGGGTEAFF.

The chain combines TRBV21-1 with TRBJ1-4; the D segment call TRBD1 is taken from the table without a DNA check. TRBV21-1 is deemed a pseudogene. CDR3 size: 16 residues. CDR3 sequence (DNA): TGTGCCAGCAGCAAAGGGACAATATCTATAGGCGAAAAACTGTTTTTT. Protein product: CASSKGTISIGEKLFF.

The chain employs TRBV7-2 and TRBJ2-5; the D gene is possibly TRBD2 (5 bases). The CDR3 is made up of 15 amino acids. CDR1 is SGHTA, CDR2 FQGNSA, per germline. Trimming took 2 bases from V and 1 from J, leaving 11 bases between them. The CDR3 region has the DNA TGTGCCAGCAGCTTATTCGGGAACAGCCAAGAGACCCAGTACTTC. Translating it yields CASSLFGNSQETQYF.

This sequence joins TRBV10-3 and TRBJ2-7; 10 nucleotides match TRBD2. The V gene end was trimmed by 4 bases and the J gene end by 0 bases; junction bases not matched to a gene: 9. CDR1 and CDR2 from the germline V gene are ENHRY and SYGVKD. The CDR3 consists of 17 residues. CDR3 nucleotide sequence: TGTGCCATCAGTGGTCCCGGGACTAGCGAAAGCTCCTACGAGCAGTACTTC. Protein sequence: CAISGPGTSESSYEQYF.

The rearrangement links TRBV30 to TRBJ1-1; D unresolved. This CDR3 region has 11 residues. V lost 4 bases and J 10 bases, leaving 13 bases between the germline ends. Per the germline V gene, CDR1 is GTSNPN and CDR2 is SVGIG (reference sequence). The CDR3 DNA reads as TGTGCCTGGACTACGAGGGAGGCAGCTTTCTTT. Translating gives CAWTTREAAFF.

The chain joins TRBV6-5 to TRBJ2-1; 7 bases align to TRBD1. With 0 bases clipped from V and 8 bases from J, the junction kept 10 bases outside the gene matches. Per the germline V gene, CDR1 is MNHEY and CDR2 is SVGAGI. The CDR3 has 16 amino acids. The chain's CDR3 is CASSYSNRQGYDEQFF. CDR3 nucleotide sequence: TGTGCCAGCAGTTACTCGAACAGACAGGGTTACGATGAGCAGTTCTTC.